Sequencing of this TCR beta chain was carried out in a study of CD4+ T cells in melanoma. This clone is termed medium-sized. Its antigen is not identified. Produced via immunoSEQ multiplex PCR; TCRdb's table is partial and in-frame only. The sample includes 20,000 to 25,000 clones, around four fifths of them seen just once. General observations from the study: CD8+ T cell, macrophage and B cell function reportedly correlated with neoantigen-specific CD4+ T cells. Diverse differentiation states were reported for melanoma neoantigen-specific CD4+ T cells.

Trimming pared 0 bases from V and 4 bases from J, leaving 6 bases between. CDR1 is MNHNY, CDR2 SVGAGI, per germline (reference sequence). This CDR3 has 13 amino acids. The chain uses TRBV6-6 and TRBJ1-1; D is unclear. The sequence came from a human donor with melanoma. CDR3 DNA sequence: TGTGCCAGCAGTTACTCGGAAGTCACTGAAGCTTTCTTT. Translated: CASSYSEVTEAFF.